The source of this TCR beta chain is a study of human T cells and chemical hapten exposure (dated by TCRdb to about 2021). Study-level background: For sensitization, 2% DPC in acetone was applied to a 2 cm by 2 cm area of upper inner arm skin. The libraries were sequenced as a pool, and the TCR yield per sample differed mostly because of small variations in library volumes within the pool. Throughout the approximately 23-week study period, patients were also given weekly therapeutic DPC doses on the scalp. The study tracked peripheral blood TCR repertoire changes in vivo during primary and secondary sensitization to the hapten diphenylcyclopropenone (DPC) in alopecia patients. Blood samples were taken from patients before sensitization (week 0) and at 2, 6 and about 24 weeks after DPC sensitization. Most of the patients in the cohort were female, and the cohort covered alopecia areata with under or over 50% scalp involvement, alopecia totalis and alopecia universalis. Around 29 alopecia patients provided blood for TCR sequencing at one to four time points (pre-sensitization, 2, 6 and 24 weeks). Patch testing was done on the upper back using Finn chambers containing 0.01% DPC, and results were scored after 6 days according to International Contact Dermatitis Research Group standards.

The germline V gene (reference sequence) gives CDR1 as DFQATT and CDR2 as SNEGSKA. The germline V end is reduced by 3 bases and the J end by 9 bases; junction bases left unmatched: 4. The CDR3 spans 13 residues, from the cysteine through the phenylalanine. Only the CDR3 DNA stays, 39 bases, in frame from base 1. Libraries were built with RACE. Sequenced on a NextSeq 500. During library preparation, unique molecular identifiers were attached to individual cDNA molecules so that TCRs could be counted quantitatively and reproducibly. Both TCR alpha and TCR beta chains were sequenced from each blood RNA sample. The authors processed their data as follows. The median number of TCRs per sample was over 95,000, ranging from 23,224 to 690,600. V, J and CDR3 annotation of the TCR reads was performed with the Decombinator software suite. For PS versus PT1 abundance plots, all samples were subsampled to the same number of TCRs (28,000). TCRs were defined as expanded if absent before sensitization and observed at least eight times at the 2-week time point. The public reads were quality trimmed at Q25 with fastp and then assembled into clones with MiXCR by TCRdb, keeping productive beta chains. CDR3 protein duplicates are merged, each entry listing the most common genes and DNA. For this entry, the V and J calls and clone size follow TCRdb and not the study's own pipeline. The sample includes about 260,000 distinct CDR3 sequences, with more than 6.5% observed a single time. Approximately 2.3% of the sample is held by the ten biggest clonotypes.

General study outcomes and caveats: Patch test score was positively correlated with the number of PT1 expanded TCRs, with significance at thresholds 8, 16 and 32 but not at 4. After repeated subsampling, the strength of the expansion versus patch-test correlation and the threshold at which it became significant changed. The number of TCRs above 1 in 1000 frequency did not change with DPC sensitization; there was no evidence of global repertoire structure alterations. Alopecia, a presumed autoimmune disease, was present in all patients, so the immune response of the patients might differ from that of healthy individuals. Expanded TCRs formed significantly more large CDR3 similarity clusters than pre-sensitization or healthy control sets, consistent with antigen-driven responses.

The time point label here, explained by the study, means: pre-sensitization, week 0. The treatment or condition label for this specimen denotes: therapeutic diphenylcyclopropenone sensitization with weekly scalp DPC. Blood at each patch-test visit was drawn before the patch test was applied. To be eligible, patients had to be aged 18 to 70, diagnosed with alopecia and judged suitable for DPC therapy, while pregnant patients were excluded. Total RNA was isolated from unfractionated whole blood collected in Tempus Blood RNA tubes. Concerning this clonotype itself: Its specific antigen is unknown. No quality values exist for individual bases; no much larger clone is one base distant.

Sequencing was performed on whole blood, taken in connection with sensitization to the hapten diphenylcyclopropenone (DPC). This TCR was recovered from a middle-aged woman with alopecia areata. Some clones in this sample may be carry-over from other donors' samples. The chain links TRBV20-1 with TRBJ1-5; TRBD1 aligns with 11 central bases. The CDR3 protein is CSASLDRGLPQHF. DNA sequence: TGCAGTGCTAGTTTGGACAGGGGGCTGCCCCAGCATTTT.